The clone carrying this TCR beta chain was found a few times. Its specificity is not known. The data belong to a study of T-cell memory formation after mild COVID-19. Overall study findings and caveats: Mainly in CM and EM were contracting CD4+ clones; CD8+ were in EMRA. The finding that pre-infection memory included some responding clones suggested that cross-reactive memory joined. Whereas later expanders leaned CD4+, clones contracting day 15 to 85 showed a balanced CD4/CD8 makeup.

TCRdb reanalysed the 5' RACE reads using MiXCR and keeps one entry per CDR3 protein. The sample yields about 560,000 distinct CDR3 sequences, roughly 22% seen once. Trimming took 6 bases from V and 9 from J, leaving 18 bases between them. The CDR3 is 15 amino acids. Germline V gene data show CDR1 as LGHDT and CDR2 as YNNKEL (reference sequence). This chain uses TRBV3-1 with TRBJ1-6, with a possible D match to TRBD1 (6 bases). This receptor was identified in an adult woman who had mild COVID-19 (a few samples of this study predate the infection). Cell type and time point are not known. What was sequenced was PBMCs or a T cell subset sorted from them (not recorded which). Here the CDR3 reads CASSPTAGVSSPLHF. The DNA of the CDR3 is TGTGCCAGCAGTCCAACGGCAGGGGTTTCTTCACCCCTCCACTTT.